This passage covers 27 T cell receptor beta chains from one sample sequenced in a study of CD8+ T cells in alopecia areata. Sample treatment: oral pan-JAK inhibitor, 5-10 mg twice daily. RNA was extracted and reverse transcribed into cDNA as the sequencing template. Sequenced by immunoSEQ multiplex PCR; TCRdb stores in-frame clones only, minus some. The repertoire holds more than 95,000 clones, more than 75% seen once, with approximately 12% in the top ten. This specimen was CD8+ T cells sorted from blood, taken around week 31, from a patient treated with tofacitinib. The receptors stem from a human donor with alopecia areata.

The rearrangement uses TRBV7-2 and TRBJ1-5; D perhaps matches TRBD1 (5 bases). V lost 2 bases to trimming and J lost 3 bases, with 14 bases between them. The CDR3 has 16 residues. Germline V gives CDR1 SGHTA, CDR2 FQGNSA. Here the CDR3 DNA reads TGTGCCAGCAGCTTAAGTCCCGGGGCTTACAATCAGCCCCAGCATTTT. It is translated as CASSLSPGAYNQPQHF.

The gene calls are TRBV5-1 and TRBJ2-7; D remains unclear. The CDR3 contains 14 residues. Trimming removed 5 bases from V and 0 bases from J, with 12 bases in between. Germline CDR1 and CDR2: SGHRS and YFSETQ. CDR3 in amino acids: CASRPTGPSYEQYF. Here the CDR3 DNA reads TGCGCCAGCAGACCCACCGGGCCCTCCTACGAGCAGTACTTC.

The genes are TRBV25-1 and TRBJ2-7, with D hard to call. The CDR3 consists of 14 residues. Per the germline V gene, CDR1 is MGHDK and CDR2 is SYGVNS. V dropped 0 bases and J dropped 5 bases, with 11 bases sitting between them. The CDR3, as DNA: TGTGCCAGCAGTGAATATGGTCCTGGCGACGAGCAGTACTTC. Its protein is CASSEYGPGDEQYF.

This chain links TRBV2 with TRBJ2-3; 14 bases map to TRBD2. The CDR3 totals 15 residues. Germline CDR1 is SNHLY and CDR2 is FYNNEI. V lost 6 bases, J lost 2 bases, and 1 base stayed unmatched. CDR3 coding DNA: TGTGCCAGCAGGGGACTAGCGGGAGCCACAGATACGCAGTATTTT. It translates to CASRGLAGATDTQYF. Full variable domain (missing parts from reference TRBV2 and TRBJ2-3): EPEVTQTPSHQVTQMGQEVILRCVPISNHLYFYWYRQILGQKVEFLVSFYNNEISEKSEIFDDQFSVERPDGSNFTLKIRSTKLEDSAMYFCASRGLAGATDTQYFGPGTRLTVL.

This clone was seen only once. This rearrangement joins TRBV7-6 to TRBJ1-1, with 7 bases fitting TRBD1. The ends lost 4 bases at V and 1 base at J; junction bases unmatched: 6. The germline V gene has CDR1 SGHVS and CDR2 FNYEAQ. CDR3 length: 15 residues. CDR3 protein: CASSSRDSPNTEAFF. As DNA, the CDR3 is TGTGCCAGCAGCTCGCGGGACAGCCCGAACACTGAAGCTTTCTTT.

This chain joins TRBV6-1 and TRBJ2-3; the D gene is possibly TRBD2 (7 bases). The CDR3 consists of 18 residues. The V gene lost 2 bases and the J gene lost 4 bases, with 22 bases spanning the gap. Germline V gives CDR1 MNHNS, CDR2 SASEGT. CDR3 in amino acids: CASSEIETSGGLADTQYF. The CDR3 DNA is TGTGCCAGCAGTGAAATCGAAACGTCGGGGGGCCTCGCAGATACGCAGTATTTT.

The CDR3 reads CASSQAPSGLYEQYF. In nucleotides, the CDR3 is TGCGCCAGCAGCCAAGCACCCTCCGGACTGTACGAGCAGTACTTC. This sequence joins TRBV4-1 and TRBJ2-7, with TRBD2 as a possible D gene (5 bases). The CDR3 is 15 amino acids. Germline-derived CDR1 and CDR2 are MGHRA and YSYEKL. Trimming left V 1 base short and J 4 bases short, with 14 bases between.

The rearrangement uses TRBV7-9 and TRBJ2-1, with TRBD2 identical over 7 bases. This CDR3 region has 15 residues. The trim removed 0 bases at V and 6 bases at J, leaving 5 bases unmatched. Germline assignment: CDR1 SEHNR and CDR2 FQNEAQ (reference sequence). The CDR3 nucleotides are TGTGCCAGCAGCTTAGCGGGAGGGCCGTTCAATGAGCAGTTCTTC. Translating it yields CASSLAGGPFNEQFF. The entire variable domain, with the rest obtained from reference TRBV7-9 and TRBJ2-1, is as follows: DTGVSQNPRHKITKRGQNVTFRCDPISEHNRLYWYRQTLGQGPEFLTYFQNEAQLEKSRLLSDRFSAERPKGSFSTLEIQRTEQGDSAMYLCASSLAGGPFNEQFFGPGTRLTVL.

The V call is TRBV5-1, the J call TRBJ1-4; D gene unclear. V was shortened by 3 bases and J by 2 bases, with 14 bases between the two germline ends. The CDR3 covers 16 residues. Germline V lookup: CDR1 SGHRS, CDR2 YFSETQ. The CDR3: CASSSGLGETNEKLFF. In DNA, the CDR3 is TGCGCCAGCAGCTCCGGCCTCGGGGAGACTAATGAAAAACTGTTTTTT.

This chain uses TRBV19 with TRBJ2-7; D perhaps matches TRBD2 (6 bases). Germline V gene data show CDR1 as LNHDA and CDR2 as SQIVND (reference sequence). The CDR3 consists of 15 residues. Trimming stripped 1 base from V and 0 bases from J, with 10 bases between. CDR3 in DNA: TGTGCCAGTAGTATAGGAGGAGGGAACTCCTACGAGCAGTACTTC. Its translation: CASSIGGGNSYEQYF.

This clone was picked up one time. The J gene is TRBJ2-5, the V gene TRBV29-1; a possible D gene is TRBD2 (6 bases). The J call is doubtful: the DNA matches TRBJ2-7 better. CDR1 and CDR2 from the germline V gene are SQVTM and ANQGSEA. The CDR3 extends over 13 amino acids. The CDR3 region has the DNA TGCAGCGTTGAAGCGGGAGTCAAAAACGAGCAGTACTTC. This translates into CSVEAGVKNEQYF.

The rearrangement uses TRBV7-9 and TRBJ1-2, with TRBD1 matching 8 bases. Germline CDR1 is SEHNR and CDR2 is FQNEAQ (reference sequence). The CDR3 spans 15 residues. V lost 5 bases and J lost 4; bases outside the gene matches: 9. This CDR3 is CASSHPTGGPYGYTF. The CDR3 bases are TGTGCCAGCAGCCACCCCACAGGGGGACCCTATGGCTACACCTTC. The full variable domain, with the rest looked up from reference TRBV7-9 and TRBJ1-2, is DTGVSQNPRHKITKRGQNVTFRCDPISEHNRLYWYRQTLGQGPEFLTYFQNEAQLEKSRLLSDRFSAERPKGSFSTLEIQRTEQGDSAMYLCASSHPTGGPYGYTFGSGTRLTVV.

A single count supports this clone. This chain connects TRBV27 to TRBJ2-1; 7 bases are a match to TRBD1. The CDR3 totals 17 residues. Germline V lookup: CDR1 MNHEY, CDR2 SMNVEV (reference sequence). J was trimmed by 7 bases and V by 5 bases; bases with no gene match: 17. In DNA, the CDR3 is TGTGCCAGCAGTCAACTTTCCGGAGACAGGGTGTTAAATGAGCAGTTCTTC. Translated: CASSQLSGDRVLNEQFF.

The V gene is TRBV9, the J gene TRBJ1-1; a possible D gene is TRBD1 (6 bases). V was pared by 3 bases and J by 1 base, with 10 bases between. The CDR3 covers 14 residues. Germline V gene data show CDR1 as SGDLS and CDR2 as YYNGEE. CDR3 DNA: TGTGCCAGCAGCGCAAAGGGGGGGAACACTGAAGCTTTCTTT. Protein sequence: CASSAKGGNTEAFF.

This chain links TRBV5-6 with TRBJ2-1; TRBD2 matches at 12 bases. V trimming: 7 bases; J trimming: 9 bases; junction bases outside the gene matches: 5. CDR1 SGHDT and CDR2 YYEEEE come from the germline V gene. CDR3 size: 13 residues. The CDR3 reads CASLAGGPGEQFF. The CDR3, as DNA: TGTGCCAGCCTAGCGGGAGGGCCGGGTGAGCAGTTCTTC.

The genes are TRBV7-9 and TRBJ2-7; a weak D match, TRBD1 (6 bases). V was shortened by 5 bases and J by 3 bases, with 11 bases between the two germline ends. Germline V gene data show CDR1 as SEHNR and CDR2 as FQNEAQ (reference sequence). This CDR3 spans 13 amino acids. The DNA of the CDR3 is TGTGCCAGCAGCCCGGACAGCCTCTACGAGCAGTACTTC. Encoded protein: CASSPDSLYEQYF.

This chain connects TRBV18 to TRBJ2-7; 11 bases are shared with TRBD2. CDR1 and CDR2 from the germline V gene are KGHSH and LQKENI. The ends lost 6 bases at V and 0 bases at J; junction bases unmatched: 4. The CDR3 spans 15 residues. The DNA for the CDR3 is TGTGCCAGCTCCCCCACTAGCGGGGGCTCCTACGAGCAGTACTTC. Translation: CASSPTSGGSYEQYF. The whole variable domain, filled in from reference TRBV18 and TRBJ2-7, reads NAGVMQNPRHLVRRRGQEARLRCSPMKGHSHVYWYRQLPEEGLKFMVYLQKENIIDESGMPKERFSAEFPKEGPSILRIQQVVRGDSAAYFCASSPTSGGSYEQYFGPGTRLTVT.

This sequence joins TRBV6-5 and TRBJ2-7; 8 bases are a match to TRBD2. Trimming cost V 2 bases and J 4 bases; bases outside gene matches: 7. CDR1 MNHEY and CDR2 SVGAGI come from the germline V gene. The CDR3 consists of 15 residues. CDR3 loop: CASSYPTSGRYEQYF. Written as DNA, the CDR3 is TGTGCCAGCAGTTACCCAACCAGCGGGAGATACGAGCAGTACTTC.

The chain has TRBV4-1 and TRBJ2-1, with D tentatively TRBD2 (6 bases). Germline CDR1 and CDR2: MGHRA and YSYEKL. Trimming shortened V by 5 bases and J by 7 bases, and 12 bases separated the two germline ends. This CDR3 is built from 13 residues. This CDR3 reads CASSAASANEQFF. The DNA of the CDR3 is TGCGCCAGCAGCGCGGCTAGCGCGAATGAGCAGTTCTTC.

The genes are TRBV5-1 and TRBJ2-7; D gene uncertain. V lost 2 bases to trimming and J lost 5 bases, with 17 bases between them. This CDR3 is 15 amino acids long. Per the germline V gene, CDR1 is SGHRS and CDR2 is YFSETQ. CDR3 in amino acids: CASSFHDGDRNEQYF. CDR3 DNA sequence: TGCGCCAGCAGCTTCCACGACGGTGATAGGAACGAGCAGTACTTC. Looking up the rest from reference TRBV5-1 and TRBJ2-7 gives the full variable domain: KAGVTQTPRYLIKTRGQQVTLSCSPISGHRSVSWYQQTPGQGLQFLFEYFSETQRNKGNFPGRFSGRQFSNSRSEMNVSTLELGDSALYLCASSFHDGDRNEQYFGPGTRLTVT.

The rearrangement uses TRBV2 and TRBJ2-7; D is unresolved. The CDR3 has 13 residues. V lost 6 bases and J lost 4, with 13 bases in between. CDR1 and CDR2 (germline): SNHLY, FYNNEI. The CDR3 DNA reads TGTGCCAGCAGGGGGTCTGAGTCTTACGAGCAGTACTTC. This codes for CASRGSESYEQYF.

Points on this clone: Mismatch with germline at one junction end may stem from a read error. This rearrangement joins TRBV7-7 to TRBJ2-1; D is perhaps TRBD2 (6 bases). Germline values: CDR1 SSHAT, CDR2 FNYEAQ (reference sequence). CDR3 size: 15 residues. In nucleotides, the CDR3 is TGTGCTAGCAGCGATATCCGGGACTGGGGGAATGAGCAGTTCTTC. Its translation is CASSDIRDWGNEQFF.

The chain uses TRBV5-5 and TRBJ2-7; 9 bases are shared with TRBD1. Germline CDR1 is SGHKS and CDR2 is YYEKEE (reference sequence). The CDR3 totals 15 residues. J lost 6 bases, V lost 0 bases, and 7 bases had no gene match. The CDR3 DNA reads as TGTGCCAGCAGCTTGGCGGGACAGGGACTTGGCGAGCAGTACTTC. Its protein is CASSLAGQGLGEQYF.

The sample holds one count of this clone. CDR3 DNA: TGTGCCAGCAGCCCCCTTTGGGGACTAGCGGGAGTGGGGGAGACCCAGTACTTC. Translating gives CASSPLWGLAGVGETQYF. This chain links TRBV27 with TRBJ2-5; 14 nucleotides align to TRBD2. The CDR3 is made up of 18 amino acids. CDR1 is MNHEY and CDR2 is SMNVEV in the germline V gene (reference sequence). The ends lost 6 bases at V and 5 bases at J; junction bases unmatched: 14.

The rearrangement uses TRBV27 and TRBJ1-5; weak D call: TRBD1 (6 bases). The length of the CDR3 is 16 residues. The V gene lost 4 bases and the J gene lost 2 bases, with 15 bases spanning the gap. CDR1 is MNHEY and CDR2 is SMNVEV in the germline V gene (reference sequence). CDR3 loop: CASSSSGQSGNQPQHF. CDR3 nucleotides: TGTGCCAGCAGTTCCTCCGGACAGTCGGGCAATCAGCCCCAGCATTTT.

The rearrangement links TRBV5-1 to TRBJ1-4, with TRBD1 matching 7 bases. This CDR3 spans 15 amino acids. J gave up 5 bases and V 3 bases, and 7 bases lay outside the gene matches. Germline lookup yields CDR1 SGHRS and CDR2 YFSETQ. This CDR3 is CASSSRQGKNEKLFF. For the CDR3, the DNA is TGCGCCAGCAGCTCGCGACAGGGTAAAAATGAAAAACTGTTTTTT.

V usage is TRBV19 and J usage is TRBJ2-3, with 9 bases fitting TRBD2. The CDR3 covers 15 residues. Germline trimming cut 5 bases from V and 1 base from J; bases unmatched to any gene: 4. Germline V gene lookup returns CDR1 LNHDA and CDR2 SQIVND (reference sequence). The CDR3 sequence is CASSALAGGTDTQYF. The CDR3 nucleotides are TGTGCCAGTAGTGCCTTAGCGGGAGGCACAGATACGCAGTATTTT.